A selection of T cell receptor beta chains follows, all from one sample in a study of immune evolution from preneoplasia to lung adenocarcinoma. Produced via immunoSEQ multiplex PCR; TCRdb's table is partial and in-frame only. The sample lists several thousand clones; about 82% were seen once. Sequences were obtained from FFPE invasive lung adenocarcinoma tissue. The receptors shown here come from a person aged 45 to 59 with lung adenocarcinoma. The conserved cysteine and the conserved F or W are not part of the CDR3 here. The order of the fields is J gene, CDR3 length, V gene, CDR3 protein.

j_call: TRBJ2-3
cdr3_length: 10
v_call: TRBV28
cdr3_aa: ASSLSTDTQY

j_call: TRBJ2-7
cdr3_length: 9
v_call: TRBV28
cdr3_aa: ASSLFYEQY

j_call: TRBJ2-5
cdr3_length: 13
v_call: TRBV19
cdr3_aa: ASSLRGVAQETQY

j_call: TRBJ1-2
cdr3_length: 8
v_call: TRBV20-1
cdr3_aa: SARNYGYT

j_call: TRBJ2-7
cdr3_length: 12
v_call: TRBV19
cdr3_aa: ASRGSVDSYEQY

j_call: TRBJ1-2
cdr3_length: 12
v_call: TRBV4-3
cdr3_aa: ASSQQQSSYGYT

j_call: TRBJ2-1
cdr3_length: 14
v_call: TRBV7-2
cdr3_aa: ASSENKRTSYNEQF

j_call: TRBJ2-3
cdr3_length: 11
v_call: TRBV29-1
cdr3_aa: SVARGQGDTQY

j_call: TRBJ2-1
cdr3_length: 14
v_call: TRBV27
cdr3_aa: ASTLQGAKLYNEQF

j_call: TRBJ2-5
cdr3_length: 12
v_call: TRBV5-1
cdr3_aa: ASSSRTVQETQY

j_call: TRBJ2-3
cdr3_length: 9
v_call: TRBV10-1
cdr3_aa: ASSDTDTQY

j_call: TRBJ2-1
cdr3_length: 14
v_call: TRBV7-5
cdr3_aa: ARSYVGDFSYNEQF

j_call: TRBJ1-5
cdr3_length: 13
v_call: TRBV28
cdr3_aa: ASSSPRGANQPQH

j_call: TRBJ2-7
cdr3_length: 9
v_call: TRBV29-1
cdr3_aa: SVAGAGEQY

j_call: TRBJ2-7
cdr3_length: 12
v_call: TRBV19
cdr3_aa: ASSVQGRSYEQY

j_call: TRBJ2-1
cdr3_length: 13
v_call: TRBV5-1
cdr3_aa: ASSLNAGAYNEQF

j_call: TRBJ2-2
cdr3_length: 14
v_call: TRBV18
cdr3_aa: ASSPRARGQNGELF

j_call: TRBJ2-2
cdr3_length: 14
v_call: TRBV9
cdr3_aa: ASSGSTSGRAGELF

j_call: TRBJ2-3
cdr3_length: 10
v_call: TRBV30
cdr3_aa: AWIGYTDTQY

j_call: TRBJ1-1
cdr3_length: 12
v_call: TRBV30
cdr3_aa: AWSIGGVNTEAF

j_call: TRBJ1-4
cdr3_length: 12
v_call: TRBV11-3
cdr3_aa: ASSPGQFNEKLF

j_call: TRBJ2-3
cdr3_length: 10
v_call: TRBV28
cdr3_aa: ASSLQRNTQY

j_call: TRBJ1-2
cdr3_length: 16
v_call: TRBV7-9
cdr3_aa: ASSLVTGDRDSGDGYT

j_call: TRBJ2-5
cdr3_length: 13
v_call: TRBV19
cdr3_aa: ASSRSSGPGETQY

j_call: TRBJ2-3
cdr3_length: 10
v_call: TRBV25-1
cdr3_aa: ASSDQSDTQY

j_call: TRBJ2-1
cdr3_length: 13
v_call: TRBV5-6
cdr3_aa: ASSFELSSYNEQF

j_call: TRBJ2-6
cdr3_length: 12
v_call: TRBV27
cdr3_aa: ASSWGSGANVLT

j_call: TRBJ1-1
cdr3_length: 12
v_call: TRBV19
cdr3_aa: ASKGQWGDTEAF

j_call: TRBJ1-3
cdr3_length: 13
v_call: TRBV7-8
cdr3_aa: ASSPRGGRWDTIY

j_call: TRBJ1-2
cdr3_length: 12
v_call: TRBV30
cdr3_aa: ASQRDRDDYGYT

j_call: TRBJ1-2
cdr3_length: 13
v_call: TRBV5-1
cdr3_aa: ASTSLRQGRASYT